One T cell receptor beta chain is described in this entry. The V gene's germline CDR1 is KGHDR and CDR2 SFDVKD. The CDR3 has 14 amino acids. The V end was cut by 6 bases, the J end by 10 bases, with 18 bases between. TCRdb's table, derived via immunoSEQ multiplex PCR, lists solely in-frame clones and lacks some. This sample has 180,000 or so clones, with roughly 79% found just once. This entry belongs to a study of blood T cell repertoires in COVID-19. On the study more broadly: T cells, B-cell-depleted T cells, or PBMCs provided the cDNA or gDNA that served as material.

Seattle patients were enrolled while actively infected and followed longitudinally. The sequence derives from a woman between 40 and 55 years old with COVID-19, enrolled during active disease. The sequencing input was peripheral blood. The genes are TRBV24-1 and TRBJ2-1; tentative D call: TRBD1 (6 bases). The CDR3 loop reads CATSPGQQYREQFF. In DNA, the CDR3 is TGTGCCACCAGTCCCGGACAGCAATATAGGGAGCAGTTCTTC.